This T cell receptor beta chain was sequenced during a study of blood T cell repertoires in COVID-19. Across the whole study: Italy, Spain and the United States were the sources of the convalescent and acute COVID-19 samples. From T cells, B-cell-depleted T cells, or PBMCs came the material, which was cDNA or gDNA.

In the original workflow: How many nucleated cells were present was estimated from reference gene primer amplification. TCRdb's copy holds only in-frame clones and misses some; the assay was immunoSEQ multiplex PCR. That table gives V, J and clone size, and the DNA gave D and trimming. The table includes about 120,000 clones, over 75% detected once. The length of the CDR3 is 13 residues. The germline CDR1 and CDR2 sequences are SNHLY and FYNNEI. V gave up 8 bases and J gave up 8 bases; unmatched junction bases: 11. The V call is TRBV2, the J call TRBJ1-2; TRBD1 aligns across 7 bases. This TCR was sampled from a human donor with active COVID-19. The donor label of this sample is uncertain. The specimen sequenced was peripheral blood. CDR3 in amino acids: CASPPRQGGGYTF. The CDR3 region has the DNA TGTGCCAGCCCACCACGACAGGGCGGGGGCTACACCTTC.